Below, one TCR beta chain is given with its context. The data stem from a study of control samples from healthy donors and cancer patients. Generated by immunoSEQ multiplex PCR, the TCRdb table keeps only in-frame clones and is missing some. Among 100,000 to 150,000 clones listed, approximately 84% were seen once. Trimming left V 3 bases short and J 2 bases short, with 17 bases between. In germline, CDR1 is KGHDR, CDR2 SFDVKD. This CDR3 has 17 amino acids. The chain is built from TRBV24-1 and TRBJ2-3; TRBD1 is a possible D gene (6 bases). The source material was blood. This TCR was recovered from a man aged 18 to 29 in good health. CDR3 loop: CATSDPTGTLITDTQYF. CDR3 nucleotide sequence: TGTGCCACCAGTGATCCAACCGGGACACTTATCACAGATACGCAGTATTTT.